The sample holds a few counts of the clone carrying this TCR beta chain. This entry comes from a study of response to subunit inactivated influenza vaccine. Between the trimmed V and J ends, which lost 8 bases and 2 bases, there was a span of 10 bases. This CDR3 is 13 amino acids long. Germline V gives CDR1 SGHKS, CDR2 YYEKEE (reference sequence). TCRdb reprocessed the RT-PCR reads with MiXCR, giving one entry per CDR3 protein. The data contain more than 150,000 distinct CDR3 sequences, around 9.2% of them singletons. The source material was non-naive T cells sorted from PBMCs, sampled on the day of vaccination. The chain uses TRBV5-5 and TRBJ2-2; D perhaps matches TRBD1 (5 bases). The TCR originated in a man in his fifties or sixties who received an inactivated influenza vaccine. Written as DNA, the CDR3 is TGTGCCAGTGTTGACAGCAACACCGGGGAGCTGTTTTTT. This translates into CASVDSNTGELFF.